This T cell receptor (beta chain) was identified during a study of blood T cell repertoires in COVID-19. Study at large: Spain, Italy and the United States supplied samples that represented acute and convalescent COVID-19. T cells, B-cell-depleted T cells, or PBMCs supplied cDNA or gDNA.

In the original workflow: Amplification of reference gene primers provided the estimated nucleated cell counts. Clones were sequenced by immunoSEQ multiplex PCR, and TCRdb holds only the in-frame ones, with some missing. V and J calls and clone size are given by that table; D and trimming were obtained from the DNA. The sample yields about 76,000 clones, approximately 90% seen once. CDR1 SGHAT and CDR2 FQNNGV come from the germline V gene. CDR3 length: 15 residues. The germline V and J ends were trimmed by 5 bases and 8 bases, with 16 bases remaining between them. This chain joins TRBV11-2 and TRBJ1-6, with D possibly TRBD1 on 6 matching bases. This clonotype was obtained from a man in his thirties or forties with acute or convalescent COVID-19. Sequenced sample: peripheral blood. The CDR3 DNA follows: TGTGCCAGCAGCGTCTCAGGACAGACTGATTCACCCCTCCACTTT. Its translation: CASSVSGQTDSPLHF. The full variable domain, in which reference TRBV11-2 and TRBJ1-6 provide the parts outside the CDR3, is EAGVAQSPRYKIIEKRQSVAFWCNPISGHATLYWYQQILGQGPKLLIQFQNNGVVDDSQLPKDRFSAERLKGVDSTLKIQPAKLEDSAVYLCASSVSGQTDSPLHFGNGTRLTVT.